The sequence of this TCR beta chain was determined in a study of blood T cell repertoires in COVID-19. Across the whole study: PBMCs, B-cell-depleted T cells, or T cells were the source of the cDNA or gDNA that made up the material.

This CDR3 comprises 14 residues. CDR1 and CDR2 (germline): KGHSH, LQKENI. V dropped 6 bases and J dropped 5 bases, with 13 bases sitting between them. Data came from immunoSEQ multiplex PCR; TCRdb stores just in-frame clones and leaves some out. The table records 350,000 to 400,000 clones, around 87% of them present only once. The sequencing input was PBMCs or T cells enriched from blood (not recorded which). This clonotype was obtained from a man in his forties in a cohort exposed to, infected with or recovered from COVID-19 (not recorded which). V is TRBV18 and J is TRBJ1-4; D ambiguous. The CDR3 DNA reads TGTGCCAGCTCGGTGGGCAGCCAGAATGAAAAACTGTTTTTT. Its translation: CASSVGSQNEKLFF.